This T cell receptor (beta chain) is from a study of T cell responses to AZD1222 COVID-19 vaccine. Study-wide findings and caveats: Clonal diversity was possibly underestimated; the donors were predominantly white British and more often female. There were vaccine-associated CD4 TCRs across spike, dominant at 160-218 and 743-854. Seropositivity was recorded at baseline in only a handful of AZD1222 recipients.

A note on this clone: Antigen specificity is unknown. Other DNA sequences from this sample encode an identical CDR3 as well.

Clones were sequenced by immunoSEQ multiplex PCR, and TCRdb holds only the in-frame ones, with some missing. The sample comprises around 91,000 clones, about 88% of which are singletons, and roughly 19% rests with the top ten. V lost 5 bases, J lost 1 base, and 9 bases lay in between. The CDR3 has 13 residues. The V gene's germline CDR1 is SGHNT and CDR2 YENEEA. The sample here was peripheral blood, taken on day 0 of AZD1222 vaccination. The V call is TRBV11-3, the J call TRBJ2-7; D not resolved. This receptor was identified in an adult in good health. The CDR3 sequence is CASSPTGSYEQYF. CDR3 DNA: TGTGCCAGCAGCCCGACGGGTTCCTACGAGCAGTACTTC.